These 22 T cell receptor beta chains originate from one sample sequenced in a study of cytomegalovirus exposure and HLA in healthy donors. The PCR contained 60 Vbeta and 13 Jbeta primers. Clones were sequenced by immunoSEQ multiplex PCR, and TCRdb holds only the in-frame ones, with some missing. Here the sample spans about 160,000 clones, 65% to 85% being singletons. The sample taken for sequencing was PBMCs. The receptor source for this set is a woman between 18 and 29 years old in good health and CMV-seronegative.

The chain joins TRBV6-1 to TRBJ2-3, with 8 bases lining up with TRBD2. CDR1 and CDR2 (germline): MNHNS, SASEGT. The V gene end was trimmed by 4 bases and the J gene end by 0 bases; junction bases not matched to a gene: 6. The CDR3 is 16 residues long. The CDR3 loop is CASSGGGGGSTDTQYF. CDR3 sequence (DNA): TGTGCCAGCAGTGGGGGTGGCGGGGGGAGCACAGATACGCAGTATTTT.

A remark on this clone: The junction differs from germline at one of its ends, possibly a read error. The chain employs TRBV7-9 and TRBJ1-1, with D hard to call. The V gene's germline CDR1 is SEHNR and CDR2 FQNEAQ (reference sequence). The CDR3 extends over 17 amino acids. This chain's CDR3 is CSSSPRPGRTGDTEAFF. The DNA for the CDR3 is TGTTCCAGCAGCCCCCGGCCCGGTAGGACCGGGGACACTGAAGCTTTCTTT.

V usage is TRBV6-4 and J usage is TRBJ2-3, with no clear D. The germline CDR1 and CDR2 sequences are MRHNA and SNTAGT. CDR3 length: 13 residues. V was trimmed by 4 bases and J by 1 base, leaving 6 bases between them. CDR3 protein: CASSVQGTDTQYF. For the CDR3, the DNA is TGTGCCAGCAGTGTCCAGGGCACAGATACGCAGTATTTT.

The J gene is TRBJ1-2, the V gene TRBV6-1; a weak D match, TRBD1 (5 bases). The CDR3 consists of 13 residues. In germline, CDR1 is MNHNS, CDR2 SASEGT. Deletions cut 6 bases from V and 3 bases from J, with 11 bases between. CDR3 sequence reads: CASSQGRDYGYTF. CDR3 nucleotide sequence: TGTGCCAGCAGCCAAGGCAGGGACTATGGCTACACCTTC.

The chain employs TRBV19 and TRBJ1-2; D ambiguous. V was pared by 7 bases and J by 5 bases, with 14 bases between. In germline, CDR1 is LNHDA, CDR2 SQIVND (reference sequence). The CDR3 is 13 residues long. The CDR3: CASIRLDGYGYTF. DNA for the CDR3: TGTGCCAGTATCCGACTCGATGGGTATGGCTACACCTTC.

The V and J genes are TRBV15 and TRBJ2-5; 10 nucleotides align to TRBD2. CDR3 length: 17 residues. V was pared by 0 bases and J by 5 bases, with 9 bases of the junction left unmatched. Germline-derived CDR1 and CDR2 are LNHNV and YYDKDF (reference sequence). CDR3 region: CATSRDGLAGAQETQYF. Here the CDR3 DNA reads TGTGCCACCAGCAGAGATGGGCTAGCGGGGGCGCAGGAGACCCAGTACTTC.

The chain uses TRBV27 and TRBJ2-6; D call uncertain. Germline V gene sequence: CDR1 MNHEY, CDR2 SMNVEV (reference sequence). V was pared by 8 bases and J by 1 base, with 12 bases between. The CDR3 is 15 residues long. CDR3 amino acids: CASSYWSSGANVLTF. CDR3 in DNA: TGTGCCAGCTCTTATTGGAGTTCTGGGGCCAACGTCCTGACTTTC.

In this sample, this clone turned up a few times. CDR3 in DNA: TGCGCCAGCAGCTACCCCGGGACTAGAATGGTTAATGAGCAGTTCTTC. Amino acid sequence: CASSYPGTRMVNEQFF. This chain joins TRBV5-1 and TRBJ2-1; the match to TRBD2 covers 8 bases. CDR1 and CDR2 (germline): SGHRS, YFSETQ. V lost 3 bases and J lost 7; bases outside the gene matches: 12. The CDR3 has 16 residues.

This clone was counted only a few times. The chain carries TRBV6-5 and TRBJ1-6, with TRBD1 matching over 8 bases. Germline V gene lookup returns CDR1 MNHEY and CDR2 SVGAGI. V lost 6 bases and J lost 11; bases outside the gene matches: 6. This CDR3 region has 13 residues. Here the CDR3 DNA reads TGTGCCAGCAGGGACAGGGTTCATCCACCCCTCCACTTT. This gives the protein CASRDRVHPPLHF.

This sequence joins TRBV18 and TRBJ1-1; 8 nucleotides match TRBD1. Germline lookup yields CDR1 KGHSH and CDR2 LQKENI. The CDR3 has 17 residues. V was clipped by 4 bases and J by 3 bases; unmatched bases: 13. The CDR3 DNA follows: TGTGCCAGCTCACACGGACAGGGCTTTATTCGGGACACTGAAGCTTTCTTT. As protein: CASSHGQGFIRDTEAFF.

As to this clone: At one end, the junction sequence differs from germline, possibly due to a read error. The genes are TRBV27 and TRBJ2-7; D is perhaps TRBD1 (5 bases). The CDR3 is made up of 14 amino acids. From germline, CDR1 is MNHEY and CDR2 SMNVEV (reference sequence). CDR3 sequence reads: CVSSFKGKLGEQYF. CDR3 bases: TGTGTCAGCAGTTTTAAGGGGAAGTTGGGTGAGCAGTACTTC.

J is TRBJ1-6 and V is TRBV6-4, with TRBD1 as a possible D gene (6 bases). The V end lost 2 bases, the J end lost 9 bases, and 17 bases lay between the germline ends. The CDR3 sequence is 16 residues long. The germline gives CDR1 MRHNA, CDR2 SNTAGT. The CDR3 DNA reads TGTGCCAGCAGTGACCCCTTCAAGCCAGGGGTTTCACCCCTCCACTTT. Protein product: CASSDPFKPGVSPLHF.

This clone was seen a few times. V is TRBV7-2 and J is TRBJ1-4; D gene ambiguous. This CDR3 has 15 amino acids. The germline V gene encodes CDR1 SGHTA and CDR2 FQGNSA. V was cut by 1 base and J by 3 bases, with 9 bases left in between. The CDR3 sequence is CASSLGFVANEKLFF. CDR3 nucleotide sequence: TGTGCCAGCAGCTTAGGGTTTGTAGCTAATGAAAAACTGTTTTTT. Complete variable domain (other parts from reference TRBV7-2 and TRBJ1-4): GAGVSQSPSNKVTEKGKDVELRCDPISGHTALYWYRQSLGQGLEFLIYFQGNSAPDKSGLPSDRFSAERTGGSVSTLTIQRTQQEDSAVYLCASSLGFVANEKLFFGSGTQLSVL.

This chain links TRBV9 with TRBJ1-1; perhaps TRBD1 as D (5 bases). V lost 0 bases and J 4 bases, leaving 10 bases between the germline ends. Germline CDR1 and CDR2: SGDLS and YYNGEE. The CDR3 runs 14 residues. This CDR3 is CASSVEGWRTEAFF. The DNA of the CDR3 is TGTGCCAGCAGCGTAGAGGGGTGGCGCACTGAAGCTTTCTTT.

The chain carries TRBV2 and TRBJ2-3; D call uncertain. The CDR3 extends over 16 amino acids. V lost 1 base and J lost 5, with 16 bases in between. Germline lookup yields CDR1 SNHLY and CDR2 FYNNEI. CDR3 protein: CASSEGRGSAVDTQYF. CDR3 nucleotide sequence: TGTGCCAGCAGTGAAGGTAGAGGAAGTGCGGTAGATACGCAGTATTTT.

This rearrangement joins TRBV29-1 to TRBJ2-2, with no clear D. There are 15 residues in the CDR3. CDR1 and CDR2 (germline): SQVTM, ANQGSEA. Deletions cut 2 bases from V and 5 bases from J, with 15 bases between. The DNA of the CDR3 is TGCAGCGTTGAATTTGTCTGGGCAAGTACCGGGGAGCTGTTTTTT. Its protein product is CSVEFVWASTGELFF.

In its sample, this clone was seen a few times. The chain is built from TRBV10-3 and TRBJ1-5; 8 nucleotides agree with TRBD1. The V gene's germline CDR1 is ENHRY and CDR2 SYGVKD. The CDR3 is 14 residues long. J lost 6 bases, V lost 8 bases, and 9 bases had no gene match. CDR3 sequence reads: CAISGQGGSQPQHF. The CDR3 DNA follows: TGTGCCATCTCCGGACAGGGAGGGAGTCAGCCCCAGCATTTT.

The V gene is TRBV19, the J gene TRBJ1-1; TRBD1 matches 7 bases. Germline values: CDR1 LNHDA, CDR2 SQIVND (reference sequence). The CDR3 totals 17 residues. Trimming took 7 bases from V and 0 from J; bases not matched to a gene: 14. CDR3 amino acids: CASTPGQAASMNTEAFF. As DNA, the CDR3 is TGTGCCAGTACCCCTGGACAGGCTGCCTCTATGAACACTGAAGCTTTCTTT.

This clone turned up a few times. The chain couples TRBV15 to TRBJ2-1; TRBD1 is a possible D gene (6 bases). Germline-derived CDR1 and CDR2 are LNHNV and YYDKDF (reference sequence). V gave up 3 bases and J gave up 7 bases, with 13 bases separating them. The CDR3 is made up of 14 amino acids. In nucleotides, the CDR3 is TGTGCCACCAGCAGGGTGGGAAGGGGGAATGAGCAGTTCTTC. Its translation: CATSRVGRGNEQFF.

The chain uses TRBV21-1 and TRBJ2-4; the DNA was not used to check the table's D call, TRBD1. TRBV21-1 is deemed a pseudogene. The length of the CDR3 is 16 residues. CDR3 sequence (DNA): TGTGCCAGCAGCAGGACAGGGGGCGCGTACGAGAACATTCAGTACTTC. As protein: CASSRTGGAYENIQYF.

V usage is TRBV10-3 and J usage is TRBJ2-7; 9 bases agree with TRBD1. V shed 7 bases and J 3 bases; nucleotides not matched to a gene: 1. Germline V gene lookup returns CDR1 ENHRY and CDR2 SYGVKD. The CDR3 is 12 residues long. The DNA for the CDR3 is TGTGCCATCAAGGACAGGGGCTACGAGCAGTACTTC. Translated: CAIKDRGYEQYF.

The chain links TRBV5-1 to TRBJ2-7, with a weak D call TRBD1 (5 bases). V was clipped by 0 bases and J by 6 bases, with 16 bases between them. The CDR3 sequence is 15 residues long. The germline V gene has CDR1 SGHRS and CDR2 YFSETQ. This CDR3 is CASSLGATVNGEQYF. DNA of the CDR3: TGCGCCAGCAGCTTGGGGGCGACAGTGAATGGCGAGCAGTACTTC.